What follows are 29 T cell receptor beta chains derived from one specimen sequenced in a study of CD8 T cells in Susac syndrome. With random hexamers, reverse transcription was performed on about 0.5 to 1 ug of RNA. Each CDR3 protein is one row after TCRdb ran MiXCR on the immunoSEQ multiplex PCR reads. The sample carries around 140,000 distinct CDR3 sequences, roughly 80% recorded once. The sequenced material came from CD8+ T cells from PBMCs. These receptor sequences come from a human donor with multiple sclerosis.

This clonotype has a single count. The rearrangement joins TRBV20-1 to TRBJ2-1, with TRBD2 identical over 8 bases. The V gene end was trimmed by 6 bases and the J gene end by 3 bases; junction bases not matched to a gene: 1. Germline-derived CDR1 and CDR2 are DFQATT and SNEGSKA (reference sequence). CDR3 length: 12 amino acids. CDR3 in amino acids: CSASGGYNEQFF. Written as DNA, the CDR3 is TGCAGTGCCAGCGGGGGCTACAATGAGCAGTTCTTC.

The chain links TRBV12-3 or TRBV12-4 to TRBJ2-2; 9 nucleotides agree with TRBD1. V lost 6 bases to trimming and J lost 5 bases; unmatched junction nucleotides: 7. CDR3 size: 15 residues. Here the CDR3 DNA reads TGTGCCAGCAGAAACCGGGACAGGGTGACCGGGGAGCTGTTTTTT. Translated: CASRNRDRVTGELFF.

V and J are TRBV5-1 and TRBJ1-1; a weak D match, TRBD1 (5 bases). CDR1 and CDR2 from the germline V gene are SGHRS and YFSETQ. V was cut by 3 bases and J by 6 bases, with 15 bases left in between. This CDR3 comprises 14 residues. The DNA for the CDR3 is TGCGCCAGCAGCTCGGGCCGGGGGGATCCTGAAGCTTTCTTT. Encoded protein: CASSSGRGDPEAFF.

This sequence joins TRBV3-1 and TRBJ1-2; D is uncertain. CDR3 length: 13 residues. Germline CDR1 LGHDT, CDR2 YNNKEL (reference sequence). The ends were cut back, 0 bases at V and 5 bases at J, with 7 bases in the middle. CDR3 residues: CASSQDVSYGYTF. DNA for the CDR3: TGTGCCAGCAGCCAAGATGTAAGTTATGGCTACACCTTC.

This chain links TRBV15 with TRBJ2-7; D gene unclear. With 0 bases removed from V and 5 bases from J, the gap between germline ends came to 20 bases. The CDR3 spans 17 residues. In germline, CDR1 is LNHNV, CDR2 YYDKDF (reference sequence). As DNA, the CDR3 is TGTGCCACCAGCAGAGATAGGAAAGGACGGCCACTACACGAGCAGTACTTC. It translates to CATSRDRKGRPLHEQYF.

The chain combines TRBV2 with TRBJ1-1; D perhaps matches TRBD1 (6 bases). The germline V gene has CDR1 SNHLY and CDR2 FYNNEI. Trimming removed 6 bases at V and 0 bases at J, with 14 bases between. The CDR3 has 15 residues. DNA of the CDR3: TGTGCCAGCAGGGGGGGCAGGGCCATGAACACTGAAGCTTTCTTT. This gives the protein CASRGGRAMNTEAFF.

The CDR3 bases are TGTGCCAGCAGTTGGACCTTAAGCACAGATACGCAGTATTTT. It is translated as CASSWTLSTDTQYF. The chain combines TRBV12-3 or TRBV12-4 with TRBJ2-3; no reliable D call. Trimming removed 4 bases from V and 0 bases from J, with 8 bases in between. The CDR3 totals 14 residues.

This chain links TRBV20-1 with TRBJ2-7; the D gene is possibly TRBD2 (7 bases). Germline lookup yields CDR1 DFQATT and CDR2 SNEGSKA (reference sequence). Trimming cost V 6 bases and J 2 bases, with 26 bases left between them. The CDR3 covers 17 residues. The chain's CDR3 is CSAEPGGAPTNAYEQYF. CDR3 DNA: TGCAGTGCAGAACCGGGGGGCGCGCCTACAAATGCCTACGAGCAGTACTTC.

The CDR3 DNA is TGTGCCAGCAGTTACTCGGGTATAACGGCGGAAAGCTCCTACGAGCAGTACGTC. It is translated as CASSYSGITAESSYEQYV. This chain links TRBV6-2 or TRBV6-3 with TRBJ2-7; no definite D call. From germline, CDR1 is MNHEY and CDR2 SVGEGT. CDR3 length: 18 residues. V shed 0 bases and J shed 0 bases, with 18 bases lying between them.

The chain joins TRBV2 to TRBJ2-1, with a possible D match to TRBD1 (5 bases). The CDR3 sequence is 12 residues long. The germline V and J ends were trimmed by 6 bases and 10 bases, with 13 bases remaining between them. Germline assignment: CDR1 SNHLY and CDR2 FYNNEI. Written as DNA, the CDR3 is TGTGCCAGCAGGGGGCTCAGCCTCGAGCAGTTCTTC. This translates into CASRGLSLEQFF.

In DNA form, the CDR3 reads TGTGCCAGCAGTTATTATGATGAGCAGTTCTTC. Amino acid sequence: CASSYYDEQFF. V is TRBV12-3 or TRBV12-4 and J is TRBJ2-1; D not certain. Trimming pared 4 bases from V and 8 bases from J, leaving 6 bases between. The CDR3 covers 11 residues.

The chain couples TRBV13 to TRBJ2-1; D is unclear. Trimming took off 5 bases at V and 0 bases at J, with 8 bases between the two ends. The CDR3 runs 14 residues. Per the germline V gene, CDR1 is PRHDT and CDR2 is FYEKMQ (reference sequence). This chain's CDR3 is CASSPPSSYNEQFF. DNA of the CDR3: TGTGCCAGCAGCCCCCCCAGCTCCTACAATGAGCAGTTCTTC.

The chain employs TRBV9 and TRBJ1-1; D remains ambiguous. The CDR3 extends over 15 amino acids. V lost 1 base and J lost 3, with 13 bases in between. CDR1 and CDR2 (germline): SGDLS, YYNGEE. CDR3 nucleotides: TGTGCCAGCAGCGTAAGTAGTCCCCAGGACACTGAAGCTTTCTTT. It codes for CASSVSSPQDTEAFF.

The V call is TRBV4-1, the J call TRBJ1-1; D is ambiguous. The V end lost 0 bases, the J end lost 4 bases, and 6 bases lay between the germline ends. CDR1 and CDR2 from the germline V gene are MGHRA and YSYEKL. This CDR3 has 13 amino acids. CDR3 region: CASSQEGSTEAFF. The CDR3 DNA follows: TGCGCCAGCAGCCAAGAGGGCTCCACTGAAGCTTTCTTT.

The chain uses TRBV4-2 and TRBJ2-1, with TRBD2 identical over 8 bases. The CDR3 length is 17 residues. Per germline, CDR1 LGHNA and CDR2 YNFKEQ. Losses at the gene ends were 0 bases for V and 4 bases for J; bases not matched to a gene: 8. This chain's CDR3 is CASSQDGISGDYNEQFF. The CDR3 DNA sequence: TGTGCCAGCAGCCAAGACGGGATTAGCGGGGATTACAATGAGCAGTTCTTC.

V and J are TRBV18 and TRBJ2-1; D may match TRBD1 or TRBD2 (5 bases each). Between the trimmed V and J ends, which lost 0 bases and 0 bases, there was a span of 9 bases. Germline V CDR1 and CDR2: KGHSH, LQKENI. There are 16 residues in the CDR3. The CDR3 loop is CASSPPTGHSYNEQFF. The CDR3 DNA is TGTGCCAGCTCACCACCAACGGGGCACTCCTACAATGAGCAGTTCTTC.

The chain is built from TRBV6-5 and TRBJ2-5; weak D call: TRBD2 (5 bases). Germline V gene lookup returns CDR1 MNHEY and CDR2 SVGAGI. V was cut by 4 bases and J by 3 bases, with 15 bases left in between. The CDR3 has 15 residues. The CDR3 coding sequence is TGTGCCAGCAGTTTCTACGGGATCGATAAAGAGACCCAGTACTTC. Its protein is CASSFYGIDKETQYF.

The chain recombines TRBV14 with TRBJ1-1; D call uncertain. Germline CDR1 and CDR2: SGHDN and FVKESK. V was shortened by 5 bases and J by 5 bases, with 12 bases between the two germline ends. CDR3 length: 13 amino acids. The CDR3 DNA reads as TGTGCCAGCAGCATCATAGCGGGGACTGAAGCTTTCTTT. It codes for CASSIIAGTEAFF.

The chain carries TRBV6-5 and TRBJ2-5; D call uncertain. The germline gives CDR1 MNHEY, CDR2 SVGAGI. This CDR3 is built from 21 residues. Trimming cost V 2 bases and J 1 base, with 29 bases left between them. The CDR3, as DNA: TGTGCCAGCAGTTACCCGCCTTATTCTATGACAAAAAGCGTTGCCCAAGAGACCCAGTACTTC. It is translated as CASSYPPYSMTKSVAQETQYF.

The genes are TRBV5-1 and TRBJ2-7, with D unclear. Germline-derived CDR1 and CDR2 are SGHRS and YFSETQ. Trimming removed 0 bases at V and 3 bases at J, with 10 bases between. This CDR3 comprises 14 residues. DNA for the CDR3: TGCGCCAGCAGCTTGGGTTCATCGAGCTACGAGCAGTACTTC. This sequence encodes CASSLGSSSYEQYF.

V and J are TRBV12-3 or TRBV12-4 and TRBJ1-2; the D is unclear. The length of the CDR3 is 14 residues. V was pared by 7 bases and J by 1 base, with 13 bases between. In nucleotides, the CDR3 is TGTGCCAGCACATCCGACCATAATAACTATGGCTACACCTTC. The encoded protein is CASTSDHNNYGYTF.

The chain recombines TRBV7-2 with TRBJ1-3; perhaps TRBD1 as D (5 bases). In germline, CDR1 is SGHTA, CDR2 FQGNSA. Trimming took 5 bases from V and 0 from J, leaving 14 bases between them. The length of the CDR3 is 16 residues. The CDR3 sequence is CASSKTAASSGNTIYF. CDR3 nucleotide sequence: TGTGCCAGCAGCAAGACAGCCGCGAGCTCTGGAAACACCATATATTTT.

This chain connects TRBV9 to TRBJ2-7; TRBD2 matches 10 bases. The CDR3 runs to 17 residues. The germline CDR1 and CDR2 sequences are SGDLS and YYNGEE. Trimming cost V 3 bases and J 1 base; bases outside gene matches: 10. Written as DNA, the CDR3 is TGTGCCAGCAGCGGACCGAAGGGACTAGCGAATTCCTACGAGCAGTACGTC. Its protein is CASSGPKGLANSYEQYV.

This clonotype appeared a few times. CDR3 bases: TGTGCCAGCAGTTACCAAGAGACCCAGTACTTC. Translating it yields CASSYQETQYF. The J gene is TRBJ2-5, the V gene TRBV6-5; no definite D call. The germline gives CDR1 MNHEY, CDR2 SVGAGI. V was trimmed by 2 bases and J by 2 bases, leaving 0 bases between them. The CDR3 sequence is 11 residues long.

The CDR3 sequence: CSTGTGQETQYF. CDR3 in DNA: TGCAGCACTGGGACAGGCCAAGAGACCCAGTACTTC. The chain links TRBV29-1 to TRBJ2-5; 8 bases match TRBD1. With 8 bases clipped from V and 1 base from J, the junction kept 3 bases outside the gene matches. The germline V gene encodes CDR1 SQVTM and CDR2 ANQGSEA. The CDR3 is 12 residues long. Variable domain in full (rest from reference TRBV29-1 and TRBJ2-5): SAVISQKPSRDICQRGTSLTIQCQVDSQVTMMFWYRQQPGQSLTLIATANQGSEATYESGFVIDKFPISRPNLTFSTLTVSNMSPEDSSIYLCSTGTGQETQYFGPGTRLLVL.

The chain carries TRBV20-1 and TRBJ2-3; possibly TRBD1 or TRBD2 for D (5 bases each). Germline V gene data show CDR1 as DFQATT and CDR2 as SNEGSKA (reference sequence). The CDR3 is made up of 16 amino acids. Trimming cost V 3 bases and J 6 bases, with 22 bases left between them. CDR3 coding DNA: TGCAGTGCTAGGTACCCCCCCGGGACCGGCAGGGATACGCAGTATTTT. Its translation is CSARYPPGTGRDTQYF.

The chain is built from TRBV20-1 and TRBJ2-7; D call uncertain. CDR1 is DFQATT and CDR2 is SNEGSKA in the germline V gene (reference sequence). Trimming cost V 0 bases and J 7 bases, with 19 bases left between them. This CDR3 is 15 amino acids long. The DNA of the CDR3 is TGCAGTGCTAGAGATTCAATCAAGCCGTTTTGGGAGCAGTACTTC. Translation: CSARDSIKPFWEQYF.

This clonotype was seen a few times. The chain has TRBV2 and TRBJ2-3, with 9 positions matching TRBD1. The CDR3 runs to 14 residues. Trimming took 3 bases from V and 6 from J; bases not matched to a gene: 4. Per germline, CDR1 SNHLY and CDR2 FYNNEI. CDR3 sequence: CASSEGTGTDTQYF. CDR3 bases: TGTGCCAGCAGTGAGGGGACAGGGACCGATACGCAGTATTTT. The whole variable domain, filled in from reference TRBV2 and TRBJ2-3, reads EPEVTQTPSHQVTQMGQEVILRCVPISNHLYFYWYRQILGQKVEFLVSFYNNEISEKSEIFDDQFSVERPDGSNFTLKIRSTKLEDSAMYFCASSEGTGTDTQYFGPGTRLTVL.

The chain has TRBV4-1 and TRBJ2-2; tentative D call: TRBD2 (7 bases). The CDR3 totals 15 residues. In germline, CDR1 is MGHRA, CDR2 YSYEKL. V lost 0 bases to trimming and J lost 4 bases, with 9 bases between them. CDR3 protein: CASSQDGGATGELFF. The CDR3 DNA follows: TGCGCCAGCAGCCAAGATGGGGGGGCCACCGGGGAGCTGTTTTTT.